The clone carrying this T cell receptor beta chain was observed many times. As diagnostic evidence, clinical symptoms, serum thyroxine, TRAb, thyroid ultrasound and orbital computed tomography were relied upon. This entry belongs to a study of Graves' ophthalmopathy and Graves' hyperthyroidism. Beta-chain TCR CDR3 regions were amplified from RNA transcripts. The workflow started with a first-round RT-PCR run with HTBI primers and then moved on to a second-round multiplex PCR. One entry per CDR3 protein, called by TCRdb with MiXCR from the multiplex PCR reads. Seen here are 200,000 to 300,000 distinct CDR3 sequences, less than 55% observed once, and the top ten hold approximately 51%. Input material: peripheral blood. The source of this sequence is an adult man with Graves' ophthalmopathy.

The CDR3 DNA is TGCAGCGTTGGAGGGTCCGGTAGTGGCTCTGGAAACACCATATATTTT. This sequence encodes CSVGGSGSGSGNTIYF. The rearrangement links TRBV29-1 to TRBJ1-3; D gene ambiguous. Trimming left V 4 bases short and J 0 bases short, with 16 bases between. This CDR3 has 16 residues. Germline CDR1 is SQVTM and CDR2 is ANQGSEA.